The 27 T cell receptor beta chains presented below share a single source sample, sequenced in a study of blood T cell repertoires in COVID-19. Sequenced by immunoSEQ multiplex PCR; TCRdb stores in-frame clones only, minus some. Of 250,000 or so clones in the sample, around 83% are singletons; the top ten hold around 2%. Sequenced material: peripheral blood. Receptors originate from a man aged 25 to 40 who had recovered from COVID-19.

The rearrangement joins TRBV5-1 to TRBJ2-5; no clear D gene. The CDR3 consists of 14 residues. V shed 3 bases and J shed 2 bases, with 11 bases lying between them. The germline CDR1 and CDR2 sequences are SGHRS and YFSETQ. The DNA for the CDR3 is TGCGCCAGCAGCTCAGGTTCGGCACAAGAGACCCAGTACTTC. Protein: CASSSGSAQETQYF.

The chain employs TRBV4-2 and TRBJ1-1; 7 bases agree with TRBD1. V trimming: 0 bases; J trimming: 7 bases; junction bases outside the gene matches: 11. The germline CDR1 and CDR2 sequences are LGHNA and YNFKEQ. The CDR3 covers 16 residues. The CDR3 reads CASSQDGRQGNYEAFF. CDR3 DNA sequence: TGTGCCAGCAGCCAAGATGGGAGACAGGGAAACTATGAAGCTTTCTTT.

Notes on this clone: One junction end disagrees with the germline gene, perhaps due to a read error. J is TRBJ2-3 and V is TRBV28, with 7 bases that match TRBD1. Germline V gene data show CDR1 as MDHEN and CDR2 as SYDVKM. CDR3 size: 14 residues. CDR3 residues: CASRPGTPKGGGHF. As DNA, the CDR3 is TGTGCCAGCAGGCCTGGGACACCTAAAGGGGGCGGGCATTTT.

The chain has TRBV9 and TRBJ2-1, with 13 bases lining up with TRBD2. The length of the CDR3 is 16 residues. Germline loops: CDR1 SGDLS, CDR2 YYNGEE. Germline trimming cut 0 bases from V and 9 bases from J; bases unmatched to any gene: 6. The CDR3 region has the DNA TGTGCCAGCAGCGTAGGAACTAGCGGGGGGGCTGGTGAGCAGTTCTTC. Translated: CASSVGTSGGAGEQFF.

This clone showed up just once. The chain recombines TRBV4-1 with TRBJ2-3; tentative D call: TRBD1 (6 bases). The CDR3 is 15 residues long. The germline gives CDR1 MGHRA, CDR2 YSYEKL. V shed 6 bases and J shed 6 bases, with 19 bases lying between them. CDR3 sequence: CASRLVGANSDTQYF. The CDR3 bases are TGCGCCAGCAGGCTAGTGGGGGCTAACTCGGATACGCAGTATTTT.

CDR3 DNA sequence: TGTGCCGCCGCCGGACTACAAAACACCGGGGAGCTGTTTTTT. It translates to CAAAGLQNTGELFF. The chain combines TRBV27 with TRBJ2-2; a possible D gene is TRBD2 (6 bases). CDR1 and CDR2 from the germline V gene are MNHEY and SMNVEV (reference sequence). The CDR3 contains 14 residues. V dropped 11 bases and J dropped 2 bases, with 15 bases sitting between them.

The chain has TRBV3-1 (or the pseudogene TRBV3-2) and TRBJ2-1, with D possibly matching TRBD1 (5 bases). The CDR3 is 12 residues long. The V end was cut by 3 bases, the J end by 8 bases, with 8 bases between. Per germline, CDR1 LGHDT and CDR2 YNNKEL (reference sequence). The CDR3 DNA reads as TGTGCCAGCAGCCATAGGGGCTATGAGCAGTTCTTC. It encodes CASSHRGYEQFF.

The chain carries TRBV4-2 and TRBJ1-3, with unresolved D. Germline CDR1 LGHNA, CDR2 YNFKEQ. V was clipped by 1 base and J by 3 bases, with 10 bases between them. The CDR3 has 15 residues. CDR3 coding DNA: TGTGCCAGCAGCCAAGGGGCAGGTCGTGGAAACACCATATATTTT. Translated: CASSQGAGRGNTIYF.

The chain has TRBV6-5 and TRBJ1-1, with TRBD1 matching 7 bases. This CDR3 is built from 15 residues. The V gene end was trimmed by 7 bases and the J gene end by 0 bases; junction bases not matched to a gene: 8. The germline CDR1 and CDR2 sequences are MNHEY and SVGAGI. This CDR3 is CASKLTGTVNTEAFF. CDR3 sequence (DNA): TGTGCCAGCAAGTTAACCGGGACAGTGAACACTGAAGCTTTCTTT.

The table lists this clone with a count of one. The chain employs TRBV2 and TRBJ2-1, with no clear D. Trimming removed 5 bases from V and 4 bases from J, with 3 bases in between. The CDR3 has 11 residues. Germline V gene lookup returns CDR1 SNHLY and CDR2 FYNNEI. CDR3 sequence: CASSLYNEQFF. The CDR3 DNA is TGTGCCAGCAGTCTGTACAATGAGCAGTTCTTC. The complete variable domain, with remaining parts taken from reference TRBV2 and TRBJ2-1, reads EPEVTQTPSHQVTQMGQEVILRCVPISNHLYFYWYRQILGQKVEFLVSFYNNEISEKSEIFDDQFSVERPDGSNFTLKIRSTKLEDSAMYFCASSLYNEQFFGPGTRLTVL.

V and J are TRBV5-8 and TRBJ1-5, with no clear D. The V gene lost 6 bases and the J gene lost 7 bases, with 11 bases spanning the gap. The CDR3 covers 12 residues. CDR1 and CDR2 (germline): SGHTS, YDEGEE. The DNA for the CDR3 is TGTGCCAGCACCCCGGTTAGACAGCCCCAGCATTTT. It translates to CASTPVRQPQHF.

This clone appeared once. This chain links TRBV6-5 with TRBJ1-1; D gene uncertain. The length of the CDR3 is 15 residues. Germline V gives CDR1 MNHEY, CDR2 SVGAGI. V lost 7 bases and J 0 bases, leaving 15 bases between the germline ends. The chain's CDR3 is CASMSEPALNTEAFF. In DNA, the CDR3 is TGTGCCAGCATGAGCGAGCCTGCCCTGAACACTGAAGCTTTCTTT.

This rearrangement joins TRBV10-3 to TRBJ2-2, with D hard to call. This CDR3 region has 13 residues. CDR1 is ENHRY, CDR2 SYGVKD, per germline. Deletions cut 11 bases from V and 4 bases from J, with 14 bases between. Written as DNA, the CDR3 is TGTGCCGTGTCAGGTCAGGTCACCGGGGAGCTGTTTTTT. It specifies CAVSGQVTGELFF.

The gene calls are TRBV6-5 and TRBJ2-7; TRBD1 might be the D (6 bases). Trimming took off 6 bases at V and 0 bases at J, with 15 bases between the two ends. Per germline, CDR1 MNHEY and CDR2 SVGAGI. This CDR3 region has 15 residues. The DNA of the CDR3 is TGTGCCAGCAGACCTACCCAGGGGCCCTCCTACGAGCAGTACTTC. Protein product: CASRPTQGPSYEQYF.

This chain uses TRBV6-5 with TRBJ1-3; 7 nucleotides line up with TRBD1. The CDR3 length is 15 residues. The trim removed 6 bases at V and 0 bases at J, leaving 5 bases unmatched. CDR1 MNHEY and CDR2 SVGAGI come from the germline V gene. The CDR3 sequence: CASRAPGGSGNTIYF. For the CDR3, the DNA is TGTGCCAGCAGGGCCCCAGGGGGCTCTGGAAACACCATATATTTT.

The chain links TRBV12-3 or TRBV12-4 to TRBJ2-5; D is unresolved. The CDR3 totals 13 residues. Trimming removed 6 bases from V and 5 bases from J, with 13 bases in between. CDR3 coding DNA: TGTGCCAGCAGCCCCACCTATTCCGAGACCCAGTACTTC. This codes for CASSPTYSETQYF.

The V gene is TRBV5-8, the J gene TRBJ2-6; D uncertain. This CDR3 is 16 amino acids long. From germline, CDR1 is SGHTS and CDR2 YDEGEE. V was clipped by 0 bases and J by 0 bases, with 7 bases between them. The CDR3 is CASSLGRSSGANVLTF. The DNA for the CDR3 is TGTGCCAGCAGCTTGGGTCGGAGCTCTGGGGCCAACGTCCTGACTTTC.

The V and J genes are TRBV15 and TRBJ2-3; possible D gene TRBD2, 5 bases. Germline-derived CDR1 and CDR2 are LNHNV and YYDKDF (reference sequence). This CDR3 has 15 amino acids. V dropped 4 bases and J dropped 2 bases, with 13 bases sitting between them. The CDR3 here is CATSTRREYTDTQYF. The CDR3, as DNA: TGTGCCACCAGCACAAGACGGGAATACACAGATACGCAGTATTTT.

DNA of the CDR3: TGTGCCAGCAGCTACTCGGACAGCTACGAGCAGTACGTC. This translates into CASSYSDSYEQYV. The chain couples TRBV13 to TRBJ2-7; D might be TRBD1 (6 bases). In germline, CDR1 is PRHDT, CDR2 FYEKMQ (reference sequence). V lost 4 bases and J lost 3, with 10 bases in between. This CDR3 is 13 amino acids long.

The chain has TRBV24-1 and TRBJ2-1; 14 nucleotides align to TRBD2. Trimming cost V 4 bases and J 8 bases; bases outside gene matches: 6. This CDR3 region has 16 residues. In germline, CDR1 is KGHDR, CDR2 SFDVKD. This chain's CDR3 is CATSDPGTSGGDEQFF. The CDR3 bases are TGTGCCACCAGTGACCCCGGGACTAGCGGGGGCGATGAGCAGTTCTTC.

The chain has TRBV4-2 and TRBJ2-3, with TRBD2 matching 8 bases. The germline CDR1 and CDR2 sequences are LGHNA and YNFKEQ. The CDR3 is 17 residues long. Trimming removed 0 bases from V and 7 bases from J; junction bases left unmatched: 12. The CDR3 protein is CASSQDVLAAGPYTQYF. In nucleotides, the CDR3 is TGTGCCAGCAGCCAAGATGTACTAGCGGCCGGCCCCTATACGCAGTATTTT.

Worth noting for this clone: One junction end does not reproduce the germline sequence, and a read error may be involved. The genes are TRBV5-1 and TRBJ2-2; possibly TRBD1 for D (6 bases). This CDR3 comprises 14 residues. CDR1 is SGHRS and CDR2 is YFSETQ in the germline V gene. The DNA for the CDR3 is TGCGCCAGCAGATTGGGACAGAACACCGGGGAGCTGTTTTTT. Its translation is CASRLGQNTGELFF.

The V call is TRBV11-1, the J call TRBJ1-1; possible D gene TRBD1, 6 bases. CDR1 is SGHAT, CDR2 FQDESV, per germline (reference sequence). CDR3 length: 12 amino acids. V shed 6 bases and J shed 5 bases, with 10 bases lying between them. In DNA form, the CDR3 reads TGTGCCAGCAGAAACAGGGAGACTGAAGCTTTCTTT. This translates into CASRNRETEAFF.

The rearrangement joins TRBV9 to TRBJ2-1; 10 nucleotides agree with TRBD2. The germline gives CDR1 SGDLS, CDR2 YYNGEE. The junction had 8 bases not matched to a gene; V was cut back by 0 bases and J by 5 bases. The CDR3 extends over 17 amino acids. CDR3 sequence reads: CASSVAPERGGNNEQFF. Here the CDR3 DNA reads TGTGCCAGCAGCGTAGCCCCGGAGCGGGGGGGGAACAATGAGCAGTTCTTC.

This chain joins TRBV6-5 and TRBJ1-6, with TRBD1 matching 8 bases. The CDR3 is 14 amino acids. CDR1 MNHEY and CDR2 SVGAGI come from the germline V gene. V was pared by 7 bases and J by 4 bases, with 3 bases of the junction left unmatched. The DNA of the CDR3 is TGTGCCAGCATAGACAGGGGATATAATTCACCCCTCCACTTT. Amino acids: CASIDRGYNSPLHF.

J is TRBJ1-6 and V is TRBV19; a weak D match, TRBD1 (5 bases). Germline V gene data show CDR1 as LNHDA and CDR2 as SQIVND (reference sequence). The CDR3 sequence is 14 residues long. The V end was cut by 6 bases, the J end by 2 bases, with 8 bases between. In DNA, the CDR3 is TGTGCCAGTAGACCACAGGCCTATAATTCACCCCTCCACTTT. Translating gives CASRPQAYNSPLHF.

This chain links TRBV28 with TRBJ2-2; 10 bases map to TRBD1. V lost 4 bases to trimming and J lost 6 bases; unmatched junction nucleotides: 5. CDR3 length: 15 amino acids. Germline loops: CDR1 MDHEN, CDR2 SYDVKM. CDR3 loop: CASSYGTGEPGELFF. CDR3 DNA sequence: TGTGCCAGCAGTTATGGGACAGGGGAGCCCGGGGAGCTGTTTTTT.